This T cell receptor (beta chain) stems from a study of shared clonotypes between healthy human individuals. A word on this clone: Different DNA sequences within this sample yield the same CDR3.

The CDR3 contains 14 residues. V dropped 0 bases and J dropped 1 base, with 7 bases sitting between them. Germline V gene sequence: CDR1 SGDLS, CDR2 YYNGEE. Naive CD8 cells lacked CD45RO, underwent positive selection for CCR7 and left out terminally differentiated effector memory CD45RA+ cells. The repertoire was sequenced with immunoSEQ multiplex PCR; TCRdb's copy has only in-frame clones and lacks some. The sample yields hundreds of thousands of clones, about 96% seen once. The sequenced sample consisted of naive CD8+ T cells sorted from blood. The TCR sequence derives from a woman aged 25 to 45 in good health. This chain links TRBV9 with TRBJ1-1; D gene uncertain. The CDR3 nucleotides read TGTGCCAGCAGCGTAGGACGAGGGAACACTGAAGCTTTCTTT. This sequence encodes CASSVGRGNTEAFF.